This T cell receptor (beta chain) was sequenced for a study of T cell responses to AZD1222 COVID-19 vaccine. The CDR3 loop spans 13 amino acids. The V and J ends lost 1 base and 6 bases respectively, with 6 bases between them. CDR1 and CDR2 (germline): LGHNA, YNFKEQ. Some clones are missing from TCRdb's copy, which holds only in-frame ones; the method was immunoSEQ multiplex PCR. The sample includes roughly 200,000 clones, around 93% seen only once; the top ten take around 0.93%. The starting material was peripheral blood, obtained 28 days after the second dose of the MenACWY control vaccine. This chain links TRBV4-2 with TRBJ2-2; D remains ambiguous. The receptor was derived from an adult who received the MenACWY meningococcal vaccine as a control. The CDR3 spells CASSQVASGELFF. Written as DNA, the CDR3 is TGTGCCAGCAGCCAAGTGGCGTCCGGGGAGCTGTTTTTT.